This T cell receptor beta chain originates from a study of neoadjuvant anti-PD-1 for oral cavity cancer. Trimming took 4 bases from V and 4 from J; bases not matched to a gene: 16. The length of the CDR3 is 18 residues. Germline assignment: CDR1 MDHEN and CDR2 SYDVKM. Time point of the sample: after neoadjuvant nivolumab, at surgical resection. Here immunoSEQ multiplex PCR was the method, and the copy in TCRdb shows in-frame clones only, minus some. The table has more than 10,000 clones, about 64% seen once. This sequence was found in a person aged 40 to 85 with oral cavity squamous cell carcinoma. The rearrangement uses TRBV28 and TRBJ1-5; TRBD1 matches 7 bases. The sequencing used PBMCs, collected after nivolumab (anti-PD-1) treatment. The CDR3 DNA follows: TGTGCCAGCAGTTCTCTCCGACGGGACAGACGGCTTAATCAGCCCCAGCATTTT. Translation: CASSSLRRDRRLNQPQHF.